These 11 T cell receptor beta chains came from one sample sequenced in a study of metastatic and nonmetastatic thyroid tumors. Thyroid surgery was performed in patients who had received no treatment beforehand. TCRdb used MiXCR to call clones anew from the PCR reads. Of approximately 38,000 clones listed, roughly a quarter are singletons. The sample taken for sequencing was blood. The source is a female donor with papillary thyroid cancer or a benign thyroid nodule (not recorded which). Some clones in this sample may be carry-over from other donors' samples.

This clone was recorded at least ten times. The CDR3 nucleotides read TGCAGTGCCGCGAGCGGGGGGGGCGATGGCAATCAGCCCCAGCATTTT. Protein product: CSAASGGGDGNQPQHF. The rearrangement joins TRBV20-1 to TRBJ1-5, with a tentative D call TRBD1 (6 bases). The germline V gene has CDR1 DFQATT and CDR2 SNEGSKA (reference sequence). The CDR3 runs to 16 residues. Between the trimmed V and J ends, which lost 6 bases and 2 bases, there was a span of 20 bases.

This clone was observed a handful of times. The chain is built from TRBV6-5 and TRBJ2-1, with D possibly being TRBD2 (7 bases). This CDR3 contains 14 residues. Trimming took 1 base from V and 10 from J, leaving 14 bases between them. The germline gives CDR1 MNHEY, CDR2 SVGAGI. The CDR3 bases are TGTGCCAGCAGTTACTTAAGGGGGGGCGGAGAGCAGTTCTTC. Translated: CASSYLRGGGEQFF.

The table lists this clone with a few counts. The rearrangement links TRBV10-3 to TRBJ2-5; D not certain. V was trimmed by 3 bases and J by 0 bases, leaving 5 bases between them. The CDR3 length is 13 residues. Germline V gives CDR1 ENHRY, CDR2 SYGVKD. The CDR3 nucleotides read TGTGCCATCAGTGACGGGTACCAAGAGACCCAGTACTTC. This sequence encodes CAISDGYQETQYF.

At least ten counts were recorded for this clone. The rearrangement joins TRBV7-2 to TRBJ1-2, with TRBD1 identical over 9 bases. Germline CDR1 is SGHTA and CDR2 is FQGNSA. The V segment lost 5 bases and the J segment 7 bases; nucleotides outside the gene matches: 5. The CDR3 has 13 amino acids. CDR3 DNA: TGTGCCAGCAGCCAGGACAGGGGTGGTGGCTACACCTTC. Protein: CASSQDRGGGYTF.

The rearrangement links TRBV11-1 to TRBJ2-7, with a tentative D call TRBD2 (5 bases). The germline V gene has CDR1 SGHAT and CDR2 FQDESV (reference sequence). There are 16 residues in the CDR3. Trimming removed 5 bases from V and 4 bases from J, with 21 bases in between. The CDR3 region has the DNA TGTGCCAGCAGCGCCTCGTACGGACTGGGGAGTTACGAGCAGTACTTC. Encoded protein: CASSASYGLGSYEQYF.

Many counts were recorded for this clone. This chain joins TRBV7-3 and TRBJ2-3; 9 bases agree with TRBD1. CDR1 is SGHTA and CDR2 is FQGTGA in the germline V gene. J was trimmed by 4 bases and V by 5 bases; bases with no gene match: 4. The CDR3 extends over 14 amino acids. CDR3 coding DNA: TGTGCCAGCAGCAGGACAGGGGTGGCAGATACGCAGTATTTT. Its protein is CASSRTGVADTQYF.

The rearrangement joins TRBV6-1 to TRBJ1-1; D is uncertain. V was trimmed by 5 bases and J by 1 base, leaving 14 bases between them. The length of the CDR3 is 15 residues. Germline V gives CDR1 MNHNS, CDR2 SASEGT. CDR3 DNA sequence: TGTGCCAGCAGTATGTTGGACGGCGCGAACACTGAAGCTTTCTTT. Residues: CASSMLDGANTEAFF.

This clone turned up a few times. The J gene is TRBJ2-3, the V gene TRBV6-4; 9 bases line up with TRBD2. V gave up 7 bases and J gave up 6 bases; unmatched junction bases: 8. Germline V gene data show CDR1 as MRHNA and CDR2 as SNTAGT. This CDR3 region has 14 residues. CDR3 bases: TGTGCCAGCATCGAAGCGGGAGGCTCTGATACGCAGTATTTT. Encoded protein: CASIEAGGSDTQYF.

The genes are TRBV28 and TRBJ2-7, with D unresolved. CDR1 and CDR2 from the germline V gene are MDHEN and SYDVKM. The CDR3 has 13 amino acids. Trimming took off 6 bases at V and 1 base at J, with 10 bases between the two ends. The CDR3 sequence is CASRERFSYEQYF. For the CDR3, the DNA is TGTGCCAGCAGGGAGAGATTTTCCTACGAGCAGTACTTC.

This clone appeared many times. This chain uses TRBV18 with TRBJ1-3; D remains ambiguous. CDR3 length: 15 amino acids. V dropped 4 bases and J dropped 0 bases, with 10 bases sitting between them. CDR1 and CDR2 from the germline V gene are KGHSH and LQKENI. The CDR3 is CASSLREGSGNTIYF. The CDR3 nucleotides read TGTGCCAGCTCACTCCGGGAGGGCTCTGGAAACACCATATATTTT. Combining the CDR3 with reference TRBV18 and TRBJ1-3 gives the whole variable domain NAGVMQNPRHLVRRRGQEARLRCSPMKGHSHVYWYRQLPEEGLKFMVYLQKENIIDESGMPKERFSAEFPKEGPSILRIQQVVRGDSAAYFCASSLREGSGNTIYFGEGSWLTVV.

This clone was detected many times. Relative to the germline gene, one junction end is altered; a read error may explain this. CDR3 amino acids: CASNQPGPLSSYEQYF. CDR3 bases: TGTGCCAGCAACCAACCAGGGCCTCTTAGCTCCTACGAGCAGTACTTC. The gene calls are TRBV3-1 and TRBJ2-7, with D tentatively TRBD1 (5 bases). CDR1 is LGHDT and CDR2 is YNNKEL in the germline V gene (reference sequence). The CDR3 is 16 amino acids.